Listed below are T cell receptor beta chains from one sample, sequenced in a study of graft-versus-host responses after intestinal transplantation. For these receptors, no antigen is known. The method was immunoSEQ multiplex PCR; TCRdb's version includes in-frame clones alone and lacks a portion of them. This table holds about 73,000 clones, around 89% found once. Sequencing used unstimulated CD8+ T cells sorted from spleen or lymph node cells, obtained before transplant. The receptors stem from a human donor who was the organ donor for an intestinal transplant. Both conserved end residues are part of each CDR3. D genes are given only for firm matches. A row's size may be missing; if present it is once, few, many or a size class.

j_call: TRBJ2-5; d_call: -; cdr3_length: 13; clone_size: -; v_call: TRBV21-1; cdr3_nt: TGTGCCAGCAGGGCAGGGCTCCTGGAGACCCAGTACTTC; cdr3_aa: CASRAGLLETQYF
j_call: TRBJ2-3; d_call: TRBD1; cdr3_length: 14; clone_size: -; v_call: TRBV4-3; cdr3_nt: TGCGCCAGCAGCCAGGGACAGGGCCCTCATACGCAGTATTTT; cdr3_aa: CASSQGQGPHTQYF
j_call: TRBJ2-5; d_call: -; cdr3_length: 13; clone_size: -; v_call: TRBV10-2; cdr3_nt: TGCGCCAGCAGGAGGCGGCAGCAAGAGACCCAGTACTTC; cdr3_aa: CASRRRQQETQYF
j_call: TRBJ2-5; d_call: -; cdr3_length: 15; clone_size: -; v_call: TRBV7-8; cdr3_nt: TGTGCCAGCAGCTTAGGAGGTGCTCCGAGAGAGACCCAGTACTTC; cdr3_aa: CASSLGGAPRETQYF
j_call: TRBJ2-5; d_call: TRBD2; cdr3_length: 18; clone_size: -; v_call: TRBV11-2; cdr3_nt: TGTGCCAGCAGCTTAATCCGGGGTGGTGGCGGGGGCCAAGAGACCCAGTACTTC; cdr3_aa: CASSLIRGGGGGQETQYF
j_call: TRBJ2-1; d_call: -; cdr3_length: 13; clone_size: -; v_call: TRBV15; cdr3_nt: TGTGCCACCAGCAGACGGACAGACAATGAGCAGTTCTTC; cdr3_aa: CATSRRTDNEQFF
j_call: TRBJ1-2; d_call: -; cdr3_length: 14; clone_size: -; v_call: TRBV5-6; cdr3_nt: TGTGCCAGCAGCCCAGGCGGGGGCATCTATGGCTACACCTTC; cdr3_aa: CASSPGGGIYGYTF
j_call: TRBJ1-5; d_call: TRBD1; cdr3_length: 15; clone_size: few; v_call: TRBV6-5; cdr3_nt: TGTGCCAGCAGATACAGGGGGCTTAGCAATCAGCCCCAGCATTTT; cdr3_aa: CASRYRGLSNQPQHF
j_call: TRBJ1-5; d_call: TRBD1; cdr3_length: 16; clone_size: -; v_call: TRBV28; cdr3_nt: TGTGCCAGCAGTCCTAGGACAGGGGGGGCCAATCAGCCCCAGCATTTT; cdr3_aa: CASSPRTGGANQPQHF
j_call: TRBJ1-4; d_call: -; cdr3_length: 13; clone_size: -; v_call: TRBV2; cdr3_nt: TGTGCCAGCAGTGAAGCGACCGGGGAAAAACTGTTTTTT; cdr3_aa: CASSEATGEKLFF
j_call: TRBJ1-2; d_call: -; cdr3_length: 13; clone_size: -; v_call: TRBV7-9; cdr3_nt: TGTGCCAGCAGCCGGACATCTAACTATGGCTACACCTTC; cdr3_aa: CASSRTSNYGYTF
j_call: TRBJ1-5; d_call: -; cdr3_length: 15; clone_size: -; v_call: TRBV4-1; cdr3_nt: TGCGCCAGCAGCCAAGAAGGGCAGGGTGGGCAGCCCCAGCATTTT; cdr3_aa: CASSQEGQGGQPQHF
j_call: TRBJ1-5; d_call: -; cdr3_length: 13; clone_size: -; v_call: TRBV19; cdr3_nt: TGTGCCAGTACGACAGGATACAATCAGCCCCAGCATTTT; cdr3_aa: CASTTGYNQPQHF
j_call: TRBJ1-5; d_call: -; cdr3_length: 14; clone_size: once; v_call: TRBV7-8; cdr3_nt: TGTGCCAGCAGCTTAAGGGGTAGCAATCAGCCCCAGCATTTT; cdr3_aa: CASSLRGSNQPQHF